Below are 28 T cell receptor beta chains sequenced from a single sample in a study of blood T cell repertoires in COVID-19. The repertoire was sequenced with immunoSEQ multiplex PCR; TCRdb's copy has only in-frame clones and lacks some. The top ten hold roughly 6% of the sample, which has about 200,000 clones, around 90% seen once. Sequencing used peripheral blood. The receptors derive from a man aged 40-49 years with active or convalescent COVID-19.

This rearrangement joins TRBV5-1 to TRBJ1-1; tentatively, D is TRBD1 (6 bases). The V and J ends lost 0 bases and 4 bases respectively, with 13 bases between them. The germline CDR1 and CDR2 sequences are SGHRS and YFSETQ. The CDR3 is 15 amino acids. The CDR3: CASSLDRVTGTEAFF. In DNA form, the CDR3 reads TGCGCCAGCAGCTTGGACAGGGTAACGGGCACTGAAGCTTTCTTT.

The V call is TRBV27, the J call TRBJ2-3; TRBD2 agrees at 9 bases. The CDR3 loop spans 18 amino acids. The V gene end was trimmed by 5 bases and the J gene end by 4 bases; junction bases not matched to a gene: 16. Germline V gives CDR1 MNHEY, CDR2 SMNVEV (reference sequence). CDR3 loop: CASSPREGLAFGADTQYF. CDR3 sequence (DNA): TGTGCCAGCAGTCCACGAGAGGGACTAGCCTTTGGGGCAGATACGCAGTATTTT.

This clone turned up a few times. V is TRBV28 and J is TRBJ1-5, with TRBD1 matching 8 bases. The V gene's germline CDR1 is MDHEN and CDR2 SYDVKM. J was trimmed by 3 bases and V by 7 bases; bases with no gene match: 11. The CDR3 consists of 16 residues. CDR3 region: CASISGQVLPNQPQHF. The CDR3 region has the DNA TGTGCCAGCATCTCGGGACAGGTTTTACCCAATCAGCCCCAGCATTTT. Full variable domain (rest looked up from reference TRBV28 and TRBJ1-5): DVKVTQSSRYLVKRTGEKVFLECVQDMDHENMFWYRQDPGLGLRLIYFSYDVKMKEKGDIPEGYSVSREKKERFSLILESASTNQTSMYLCASISGQVLPNQPQHFGDGTRLSIL.

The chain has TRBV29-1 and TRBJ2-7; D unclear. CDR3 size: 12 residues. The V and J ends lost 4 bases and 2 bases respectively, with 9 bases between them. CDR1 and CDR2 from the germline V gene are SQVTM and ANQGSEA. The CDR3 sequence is CSVAGSPYEQYF. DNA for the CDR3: TGCAGCGTTGCGGGTTCCCCCTACGAGCAGTACTTC.

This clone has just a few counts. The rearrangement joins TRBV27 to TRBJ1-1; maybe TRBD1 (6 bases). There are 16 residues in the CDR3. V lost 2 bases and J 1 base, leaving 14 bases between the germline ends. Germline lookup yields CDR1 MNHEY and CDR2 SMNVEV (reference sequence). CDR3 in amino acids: CASSLVSRGGNTEAFF. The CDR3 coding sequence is TGTGCCAGCAGTTTAGTCAGCAGAGGGGGGAACACTGAAGCTTTCTTT.

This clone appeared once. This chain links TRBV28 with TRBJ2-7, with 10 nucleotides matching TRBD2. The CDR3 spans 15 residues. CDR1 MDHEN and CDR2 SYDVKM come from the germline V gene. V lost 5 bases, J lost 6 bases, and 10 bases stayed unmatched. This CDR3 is CASSHQSSGSREQYF. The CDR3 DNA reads TGTGCCAGCAGTCACCAGTCTAGCGGGAGTCGCGAGCAGTACTTC.

CDR3 protein: CASSLQWTGVDQPQHF. For the CDR3, the DNA is TGCGCCAGCAGCTTGCAGTGGACAGGGGTGGATCAGCCCCAGCATTTT. J is TRBJ1-5 and V is TRBV5-1; 9 bases are shared with TRBD1. The germline CDR1 and CDR2 sequences are SGHRS and YFSETQ. This CDR3 contains 16 residues. J lost 5 bases, V lost 1 base, and 7 bases had no gene match.

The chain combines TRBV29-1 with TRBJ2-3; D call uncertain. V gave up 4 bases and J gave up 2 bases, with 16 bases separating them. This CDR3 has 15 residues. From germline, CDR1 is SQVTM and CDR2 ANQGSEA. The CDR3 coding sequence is TGCAGCGTTGCCGAGACTCAAACATACACAGATACGCAGTATTTT. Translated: CSVAETQTYTDTQYF.

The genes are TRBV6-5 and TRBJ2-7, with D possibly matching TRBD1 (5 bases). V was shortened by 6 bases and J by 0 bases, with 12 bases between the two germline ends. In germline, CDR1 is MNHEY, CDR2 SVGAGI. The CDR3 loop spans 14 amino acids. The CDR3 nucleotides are TGTGCCAGCAGCTTGCGGACAATCTCCTACGAGCAGTACTTC. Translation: CASSLRTISYEQYF.

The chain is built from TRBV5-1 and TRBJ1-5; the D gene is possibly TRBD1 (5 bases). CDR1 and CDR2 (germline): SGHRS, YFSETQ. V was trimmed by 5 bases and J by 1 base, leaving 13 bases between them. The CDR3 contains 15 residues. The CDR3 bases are TGCGCCAGCAGGTTAGGGGTGAGCAGCAATCAGCCCCAGCATTTT. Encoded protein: CASRLGVSSNQPQHF.

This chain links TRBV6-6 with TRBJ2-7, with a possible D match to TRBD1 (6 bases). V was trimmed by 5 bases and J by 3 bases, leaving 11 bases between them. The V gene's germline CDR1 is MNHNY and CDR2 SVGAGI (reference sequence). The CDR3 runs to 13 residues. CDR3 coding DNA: TGTGCCAGCAGTCCTCAGGGGTTCTACGAGCAGTACTTC. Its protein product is CASSPQGFYEQYF.

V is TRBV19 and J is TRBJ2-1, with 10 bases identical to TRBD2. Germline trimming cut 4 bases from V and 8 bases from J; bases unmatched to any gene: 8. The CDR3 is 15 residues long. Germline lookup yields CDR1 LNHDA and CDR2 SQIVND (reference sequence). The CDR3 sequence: CASSTYLAGVDEQFF. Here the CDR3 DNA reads TGTGCCAGTAGTACCTATCTAGCGGGAGTAGATGAGCAGTTCTTC.

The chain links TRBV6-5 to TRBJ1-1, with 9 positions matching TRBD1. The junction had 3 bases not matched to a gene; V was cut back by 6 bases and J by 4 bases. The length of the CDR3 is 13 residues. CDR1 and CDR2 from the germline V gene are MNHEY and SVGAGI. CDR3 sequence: CASSRQGGTEAFF. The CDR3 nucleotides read TGTGCCAGCAGCCGACAGGGGGGCACTGAAGCTTTCTTT.

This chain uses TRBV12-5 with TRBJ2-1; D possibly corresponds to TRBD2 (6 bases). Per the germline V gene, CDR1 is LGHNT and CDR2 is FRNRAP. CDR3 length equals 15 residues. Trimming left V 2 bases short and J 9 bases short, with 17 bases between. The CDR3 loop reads CASGLTGTAGREQFF. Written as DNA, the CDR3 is TGTGCTAGTGGTTTGACCGGGACTGCGGGCCGTGAGCAGTTCTTC.

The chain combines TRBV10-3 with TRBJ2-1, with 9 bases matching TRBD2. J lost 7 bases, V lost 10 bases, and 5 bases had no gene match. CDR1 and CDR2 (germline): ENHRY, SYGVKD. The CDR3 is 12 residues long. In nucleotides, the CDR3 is TGTGCCACTTTGGGACTAGCAAATGAGCAGTTCTTC. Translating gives CATLGLANEQFF.

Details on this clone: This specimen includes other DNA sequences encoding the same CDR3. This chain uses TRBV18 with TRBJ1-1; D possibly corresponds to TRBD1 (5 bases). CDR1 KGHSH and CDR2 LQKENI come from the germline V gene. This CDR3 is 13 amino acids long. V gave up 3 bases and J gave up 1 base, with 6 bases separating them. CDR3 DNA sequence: TGTGCCAGCTCACCGGGGCAGAACACTGAAGCTTTCTTT. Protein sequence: CASSPGQNTEAFF.

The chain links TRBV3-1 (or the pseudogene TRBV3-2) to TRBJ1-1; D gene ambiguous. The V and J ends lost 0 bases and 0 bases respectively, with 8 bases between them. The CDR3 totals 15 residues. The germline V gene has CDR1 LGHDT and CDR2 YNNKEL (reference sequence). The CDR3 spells CASSQDHTMNTEAFF. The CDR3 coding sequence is TGTGCCAGCAGCCAAGATCACACCATGAACACTGAAGCTTTCTTT.

DNA for the CDR3: TGTGCCAGCAGTGAAAGTCGTACTATGACAGGCTACGAGCAGTACTTC. Translated: CASSESRTMTGYEQYF. The chain links TRBV2 to TRBJ2-7; D may be TRBD1 (6 bases). This CDR3 has 16 amino acids. V lost 2 bases to trimming and J lost 3 bases, with 17 bases between them. Germline lookup yields CDR1 SNHLY and CDR2 FYNNEI.

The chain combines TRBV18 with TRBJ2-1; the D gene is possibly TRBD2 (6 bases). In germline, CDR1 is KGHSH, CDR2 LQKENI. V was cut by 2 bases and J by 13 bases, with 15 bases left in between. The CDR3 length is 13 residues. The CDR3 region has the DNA TGTGCCAGCTCACCAGGTCTGTGGGACTTACAGTTCTTC. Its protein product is CASSPGLWDLQFF.

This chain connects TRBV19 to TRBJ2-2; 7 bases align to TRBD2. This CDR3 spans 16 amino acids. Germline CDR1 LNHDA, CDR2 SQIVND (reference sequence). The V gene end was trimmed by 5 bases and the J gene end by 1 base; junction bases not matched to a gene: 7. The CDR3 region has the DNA TGTGCCAGTAGTGGGGAGGGAAGAAAGAACACCGGGGAGCTGTTTTTT. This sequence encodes CASSGEGRKNTGELFF.

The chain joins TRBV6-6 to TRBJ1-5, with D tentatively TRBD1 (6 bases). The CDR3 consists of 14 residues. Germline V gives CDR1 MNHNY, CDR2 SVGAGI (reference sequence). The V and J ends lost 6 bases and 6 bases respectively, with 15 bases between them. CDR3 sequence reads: CASRVPGDGQPQHF. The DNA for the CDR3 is TGTGCCAGCAGAGTACCAGGGGATGGTCAGCCCCAGCATTTT.

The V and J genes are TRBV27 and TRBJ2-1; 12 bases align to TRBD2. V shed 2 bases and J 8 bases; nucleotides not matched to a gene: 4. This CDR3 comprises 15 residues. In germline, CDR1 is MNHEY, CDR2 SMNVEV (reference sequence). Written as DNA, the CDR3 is TGTGCCAGCAGTTTAGTGACTAGCGGGAGCCATGAGCAGTTCTTC. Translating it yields CASSLVTSGSHEQFF.

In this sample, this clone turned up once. CDR3 coding DNA: TGCGCCAGCAGCAAAACAAGCGTGAACACTGAAGCTTTCTTT. It yields the protein CASSKTSVNTEAFF. This chain uses TRBV5-1 with TRBJ1-1; D ambiguous. CDR3 size: 14 residues. Germline CDR1 is SGHRS and CDR2 is YFSETQ. Trimming shortened V by 4 bases and J by 0 bases, and 10 bases separated the two germline ends.

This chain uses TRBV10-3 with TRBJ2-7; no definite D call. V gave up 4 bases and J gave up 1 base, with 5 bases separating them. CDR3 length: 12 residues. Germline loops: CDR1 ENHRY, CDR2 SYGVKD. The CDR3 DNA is TGTGCCATCAGTGCACAGTCCTACGAGCAGTACTTC. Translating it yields CAISAQSYEQYF.

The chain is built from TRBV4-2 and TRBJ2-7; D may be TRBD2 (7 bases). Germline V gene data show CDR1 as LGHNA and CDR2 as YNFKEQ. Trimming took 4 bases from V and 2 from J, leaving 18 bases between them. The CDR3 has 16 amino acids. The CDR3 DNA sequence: TGTGCCAGCAGCCCCCGGGGAGGGGGGGGGCCCTACGAGCAGTACTTC. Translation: CASSPRGGGGPYEQYF.

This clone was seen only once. CDR3 DNA: TGTGCCAGCAGTTCAATTCGACTAGCGGGGGAGAACACCGGGGAGCTGTTTTTT. Its translation: CASSSIRLAGENTGELFF. The chain recombines TRBV27 with TRBJ2-2; the match to TRBD2 covers 12 bases. The germline gives CDR1 MNHEY, CDR2 SMNVEV (reference sequence). The CDR3 sequence is 18 residues long. The trim removed 4 bases at V and 1 base at J, leaving 7 bases unmatched.

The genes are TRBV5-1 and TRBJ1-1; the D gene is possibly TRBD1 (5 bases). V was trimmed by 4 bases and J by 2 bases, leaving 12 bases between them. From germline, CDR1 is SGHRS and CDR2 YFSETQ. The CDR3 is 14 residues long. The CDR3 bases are TGCGCCAGCAGCCCGCAGACAGTAAACACTGAAGCTTTCTTT. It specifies CASSPQTVNTEAFF.

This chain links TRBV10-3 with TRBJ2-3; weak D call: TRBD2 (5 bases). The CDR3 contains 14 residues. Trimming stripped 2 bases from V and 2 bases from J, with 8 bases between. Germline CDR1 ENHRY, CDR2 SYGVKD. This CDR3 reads CAISEEGFTDTQYF. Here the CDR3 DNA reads TGTGCCATCAGTGAGGAGGGTTTCACAGATACGCAGTATTTT.